These 28 T cell receptor beta chains originate from one sample sequenced in a study of beta chain features in type 1 diabetes. Expressed TCRB transcripts were sequenced because the isolated RNA had all been reverse transcribed beforehand. TCRdb keeps only in-frame clones here, not all; method: immunoSEQ multiplex PCR. Of over 100,000 clones in the sample, around 40% were seen once. Sequenced material: stem cell memory CD4+ T cells from blood. These receptors came from a woman younger than 30 in good health.

The sample holds a few counts of this clone. The chain joins TRBV5-1 to TRBJ2-1; TRBD2 is a possible D gene (6 bases). This CDR3 spans 15 amino acids. Germline assignment: CDR1 SGHRS and CDR2 YFSETQ. The V gene lost 3 bases and the J gene lost 9 bases, with 19 bases spanning the gap. The CDR3 sequence is CASSSTGGQIGEQFF. CDR3 nucleotides: TGCGCCAGCAGCTCCACCGGAGGGCAGATTGGTGAGCAGTTCTTC.

This clone was counted only a few times. V and J are TRBV4-1 and TRBJ2-7, with D possibly being TRBD2 (7 bases). The CDR3 loop spans 13 amino acids. Looked up from germline, CDR1 is MGHRA and CDR2 is YSYEKL. The V end lost 4 bases, the J end lost 13 bases, and 20 bases lay between the germline ends. The CDR3 DNA reads as TGCGCCAGCAGCCGAGGGGAGGGGGAGGTCCTATACTTC. This codes for CASSRGEGEVLYF.

There are a few counts of this clone. This rearrangement joins TRBV9 to TRBJ2-1; maybe TRBD1 (6 bases). Germline V gene sequence: CDR1 SGDLS, CDR2 YYNGEE. The CDR3 is made up of 12 amino acids. Deletions cut 1 base from V and 10 bases from J, with 9 bases between. The DNA of the CDR3 is TGTGCCAGCAGCGTAACCCAGGGGGAGCAGTTCTTC. This encodes CASSVTQGEQFF.

As regards this clone: Other DNA sequences in the same sample also yield this CDR3. V is TRBV27 and J is TRBJ2-1; TRBD1 might be the D (6 bases). Trimming shortened V by 2 bases and J by 1 base, and 6 bases separated the two germline ends. The CDR3 runs 14 residues. Germline CDR1 and CDR2: MNHEY and SMNVEV (reference sequence). Written as DNA, the CDR3 is TGTGCCAGCAGTTTAAGGGGGTCCTACAATGAGCAGTTCTTC. Encoded protein: CASSLRGSYNEQFF.

This chain links TRBV15 with TRBJ2-3; a weak D match, TRBD2 (6 bases). Germline CDR1 is LNHNV and CDR2 is YYDKDF (reference sequence). The ends were cut back, 4 bases at V and 9 bases at J, with 14 bases in the middle. This CDR3 contains 13 residues. Here the CDR3 reads CATSMRRVRTQYF. DNA for the CDR3: TGTGCCACCAGCATGAGGAGGGTTCGAACGCAGTATTTT.

The V call is TRBV7-2, the J call TRBJ2-7; 9 bases are shared with TRBD1. The germline V gene encodes CDR1 SGHTA and CDR2 FQGNSA. This CDR3 has 15 amino acids. The trim removed 3 bases at V and 4 bases at J, leaving 7 bases unmatched. CDR3 bases: TGTGCCAGCAGCTTGACCGGGACAGGGCTGTACGAGCAGTACTTC. This gives the protein CASSLTGTGLYEQYF. The whole variable domain, remainder taken from reference TRBV7-2 and TRBJ2-7, is GAGVSQSPSNKVTEKGKDVELRCDPISGHTALYWYRQSLGQGLEFLIYFQGNSAPDKSGLPSDRFSAERTGGSVSTLTIQRTQQEDSAVYLCASSLTGTGLYEQYFGPGTRLTVT.

In this sample, this clone turned up a few times. This chain connects TRBV6-6 to TRBJ1-5; D might be TRBD1 (6 bases). V was clipped by 6 bases and J by 3 bases, with 15 bases between them. From germline, CDR1 is MNHNY and CDR2 SVGAGI (reference sequence). This CDR3 spans 15 amino acids. This CDR3 reads CASSRRQDFNQPQHF. The CDR3 DNA follows: TGTGCCAGCAGCCGCCGACAGGACTTCAATCAGCCCCAGCATTTT.

The chain links TRBV7-2 to TRBJ1-2, with D perhaps TRBD1 (5 bases). V was cut by 5 bases and J by 4 bases, with 14 bases left in between. The CDR3 has 14 residues. CDR1 and CDR2 (germline): SGHTA, FQGNSA. Here the CDR3 DNA reads TGTGCCAGCAGCCGCAGACAGAACGCCTATGGCTACACCTTC. Its translation is CASSRRQNAYGYTF.

The chain has TRBV4-1 and TRBJ2-3; TRBD1 agrees at 8 bases. The CDR3 has 13 residues. Germline V CDR1 and CDR2: MGHRA, YSYEKL. J was trimmed by 9 bases and V by 1 base; bases with no gene match: 3. CDR3 nucleotide sequence: TGCGCCAGCAGCCAAGCAGGGGGCATCACGCAGTATTTT. Translation: CASSQAGGITQYF.

The genes are TRBV29-1 and TRBJ1-1; D is unclear. Germline CDR1 SQVTM, CDR2 ANQGSEA. V was clipped by 3 bases and J by 4 bases, with 12 bases between them. The CDR3 has 13 residues. CDR3 nucleotide sequence: TGCAGCGTTGATTTTCTTTTCCTCACTGAAGCTTTCTTT. Protein product: CSVDFLFLTEAFF.

The chain joins TRBV9 to TRBJ2-2, with unresolved D. V lost 0 bases to trimming and J lost 2 bases, with 11 bases between them. CDR3 length: 16 amino acids. CDR1 and CDR2 (germline): SGDLS, YYNGEE. In DNA form, the CDR3 reads TGTGCCAGCAGCGTAGCTTTTTCAGGCAACACCGGGGAGCTGTTTTTT. It specifies CASSVAFSGNTGELFF.

This chain uses TRBV20-1 with TRBJ1-5; TRBD1 is a possible D gene (6 bases). The CDR3 covers 11 residues. Trimming removed 6 bases from V and 7 bases from J, with 10 bases in between. CDR1 DFQATT and CDR2 SNEGSKA come from the germline V gene (reference sequence). The CDR3 coding sequence is TGCAGTGCAGGGGGGGGCCAGCCCCAGCATTTT. Its translation: CSAGGGQPQHF.

This clone was counted only a few times. This sequence joins TRBV7-9 and TRBJ1-5, with D possibly being TRBD1 (5 bases). The CDR3 has 13 amino acids. Trimming removed 1 base at V and 9 bases at J, with 10 bases between. Germline assignment: CDR1 SEHNR and CDR2 FQNEAQ (reference sequence). The CDR3 region is CASSLDGGRPQHF. The CDR3 DNA sequence: TGTGCCAGCAGCTTAGACGGGGGTAGGCCCCAGCATTTT.

This clone has just a few counts. The chain carries TRBV28 and TRBJ2-7; 7 nucleotides line up with TRBD1. Trimming cost V 4 bases and J 3 bases; bases outside gene matches: 3. This CDR3 is built from 13 residues. Germline CDR1 reads MDHEN; CDR2 reads SYDVKM. The CDR3 sequence is CASSSPGGYEQYF. In DNA form, the CDR3 reads TGTGCCAGCAGTTCCCCAGGGGGCTACGAGCAGTACTTC.

This clone was seen more than once but under ten times. This sequence joins TRBV7-9 and TRBJ2-3; 10 bases are shared with TRBD2. The CDR3 runs 16 residues. V lost 5 bases to trimming and J lost 2 bases; unmatched junction nucleotides: 7. CDR1 and CDR2 from the germline V gene are SEHNR and FQNEAQ (reference sequence). The CDR3 protein is CASSTGLADSTDTQYF. CDR3 DNA: TGTGCCAGCAGCACTGGACTAGCGGATTCCACAGATACGCAGTATTTT.

The chain recombines TRBV30 with TRBJ1-6, with 7 positions matching TRBD1. The V gene end was trimmed by 3 bases and the J gene end by 3 bases; junction bases not matched to a gene: 5. The CDR3 is made up of 15 amino acids. The germline V gene encodes CDR1 GTSNPN and CDR2 SVGIG (reference sequence). The CDR3 is CAWRRTGSYNSPLHF. In nucleotides, the CDR3 is TGTGCCTGGAGAAGGACAGGAAGCTATAATTCACCCCTCCACTTT.

The chain uses TRBV6-4 and TRBJ2-1, with 11 bases matching TRBD2. Germline CDR1 and CDR2: MRHNA and SNTAGT. The CDR3 is 16 residues long. After removal of 3 bases from V and 8 bases from J, the junction contained 9 bases not matched to a gene. The CDR3 sequence: CASSEKLAGGGYEQFF. The CDR3 DNA is TGTGCCAGCAGTGAAAAGCTAGCGGGAGGAGGCTATGAGCAGTTCTTC.

This clone was recorded a few times. The rearrangement joins TRBV13 to TRBJ2-4; possibly TRBD1 for D (6 bases). V was trimmed by 0 bases and J by 3 bases, leaving 12 bases between them. Germline CDR1 reads PRHDT; CDR2 reads FYEKMQ (reference sequence). CDR3 length: 16 residues. The CDR3 sequence is CASSLGTGWVKNIQYF. The CDR3 DNA follows: TGTGCCAGCAGCTTAGGTACAGGGTGGGTCAAAAACATTCAGTACTTC.

A few counts support this clone. V is TRBV4-2 and J is TRBJ2-7, with TRBD2 matching over 9 bases. Germline CDR1 is LGHNA and CDR2 is YNFKEQ. V shed 3 bases, J shed 3 bases, and the junction held 6 bases outside the gene matches. The CDR3 loop spans 15 amino acids. CDR3 DNA sequence: TGTGCCAGCAGCCATGGAGTAGCGGGAGACTACGAGCAGTACTTC. Its translation is CASSHGVAGDYEQYF.

This clone was detected only a few times. The chain's CDR3 is CASSLSGTSGSVGEQYF. The DNA of the CDR3 is TGTGCCAGCAGTTTATCTGGGACTAGCGGGAGTGTGGGCGAGCAGTACTTC. This rearrangement joins TRBV28 to TRBJ2-7; 14 positions agree with TRBD2. The V segment lost 1 base and the J segment 6 bases; nucleotides outside the gene matches: 8. The CDR3 has 17 residues. Germline-derived CDR1 and CDR2 are MDHEN and SYDVKM. The complete variable domain, with remaining parts taken from reference TRBV28 and TRBJ2-7, reads DVKVTQSSRYLVKRTGEKVFLECVQDMDHENMFWYRQDPGLGLRLIYFSYDVKMKEKGDIPEGYSVSREKKERFSLILESASTNQTSMYLCASSLSGTSGSVGEQYFGPGTRLTVT.

This clone was counted only a few times. The chain joins TRBV7-3 to TRBJ2-5, with D possibly matching TRBD2 (7 bases). The germline CDR1 and CDR2 sequences are SGHTA and FQGTGA. V lost 3 bases and J lost 4, with 12 bases in between. The CDR3 runs to 14 residues. The CDR3 coding sequence is TGTGCCAGCAGCTTGGGGGCTAGCGGAGAGACCCAGTACTTC. Protein sequence: CASSLGASGETQYF.

This clone was seen more than once but under ten times. The rearrangement joins TRBV30 to TRBJ2-1, with 9 bases identical to TRBD1. Unmatched junction bases numbered 8, after V lost 7 bases and J lost 7 bases. Germline lookup yields CDR1 GTSNPN and CDR2 SVGIG (reference sequence). The CDR3 sequence is 13 residues long. CDR3 residues: CASGQGRPNEQFF. DNA of the CDR3: TGTGCCTCCGGACAGGGGCGTCCGAATGAGCAGTTCTTC.

The rearrangement joins TRBV7-2 to TRBJ1-1; 8 bases align to TRBD1. Germline V gene lookup returns CDR1 SGHTA and CDR2 FQGNSA. V lost 4 bases to trimming and J lost 5 bases; unmatched junction nucleotides: 3. This CDR3 is 13 amino acids long. Here the CDR3 DNA reads TGTGCCAGCAGCTCGGACAGGGTTACTGAAGCTTTCTTT. Protein product: CASSSDRVTEAFF. The entire variable domain, with the rest obtained from reference TRBV7-2 and TRBJ1-1, is as follows: GAGVSQSPSNKVTEKGKDVELRCDPISGHTALYWYRQSLGQGLEFLIYFQGNSAPDKSGLPSDRFSAERTGGSVSTLTIQRTQQEDSAVYLCASSSDRVTEAFFGQGTRLTVV.

J is TRBJ2-7 and V is TRBV7-9; 9 nucleotides match TRBD1. The CDR3 length is 14 residues. After removal of 1 base from V and 5 bases from J, the junction contained 3 bases not matched to a gene. Germline assignment: CDR1 SEHNR and CDR2 FQNEAQ (reference sequence). CDR3 region: CASSLEGQGDEQYF. For the CDR3, the DNA is TGTGCCAGCAGCTTAGAGGGACAGGGCGACGAGCAGTACTTC.

This clone was picked up a small number of times. This chain uses TRBV7-9 with TRBJ2-1, with 9 nucleotides matching TRBD2. V was pared by 7 bases and J by 9 bases, with 13 bases of the junction left unmatched. Germline V gene lookup returns CDR1 SEHNR and CDR2 FQNEAQ (reference sequence). The CDR3 has 15 residues. The CDR3 here is CASTDIAGEGSEQFF. CDR3 nucleotides: TGTGCCAGCACCGACATAGCGGGAGAGGGTAGTGAGCAGTTCTTC.

The chain uses TRBV7-2 and TRBJ2-7; 9 bases fit TRBD2. V lost 4 bases to trimming and J lost 2 bases; unmatched junction nucleotides: 3. CDR1 is SGHTA, CDR2 FQGNSA, per germline. There are 14 residues in the CDR3. The CDR3 DNA reads as TGTGCCAGCAGCTGGACTAGCGCCGCCTACGAGCAGTACTTC. Translating gives CASSWTSAAYEQYF.

The rearrangement uses TRBV20-1 and TRBJ1-2; 9 nucleotides align to TRBD1. CDR1 and CDR2 from the germline V gene are DFQATT and SNEGSKA (reference sequence). The CDR3 is made up of 10 amino acids. The V and J ends lost 0 bases and 13 bases, in that order; junction bases with no gene match: 0. The CDR3 is CSAREDRGTF. The CDR3 DNA follows: TGCAGTGCTAGAGAGGACAGGGGCACCTTC.

The chain carries TRBV7-9 and TRBJ2-7, with 9 bases identical to TRBD1. Germline CDR1 and CDR2: SEHNR and FQNEAQ (reference sequence). V trimming: 4 bases; J trimming: 6 bases; junction bases outside the gene matches: 7. This CDR3 comprises 14 residues. The CDR3 reads CASSSRQGVFEQYF. CDR3 DNA: TGTGCCAGCAGCTCAAGACAGGGGGTCTTCGAGCAGTACTTC.